What follows are 7 T cell receptor beta chains derived from one specimen sequenced in a study of T cells after posttransplantation cyclophosphamide. Cyclophosphamide on days +3 and +4 followed busulfan-fludarabine conditioning and a marrow graft. Here immunoSEQ multiplex PCR was the method, and the copy in TCRdb shows in-frame clones only, minus some. Recorded here are some 14,000 clones, none singletons. The specimen was PBMCs, collected 950 to 1,200 days after allogeneic stem cell transplant with posttransplant cyclophosphamide. The source of these receptors is a female patient aged 40-49 years who received an allogeneic stem cell transplant from a related donor, was CMV-positive, and had no GVHD. Part of the T cell pool may stem from the graft donor.

This clone came up many times. The rearrangement uses TRBV5-4 and TRBJ1-5, with D possibly matching TRBD1 (6 bases). The CDR3 has 15 amino acids. Per the germline V gene, CDR1 is SGHNT and CDR2 is YYREEE (reference sequence). V lost 4 bases and J 4 bases, leaving 15 bases between the germline ends. The CDR3 DNA follows: TGTGCCAGCAGCGAACAGGGTATGGGAAATCAGCCCCAGCATTTT. As protein: CASSEQGMGNQPQHF.

The sample holds many counts of this clone. V gene TRBV6-6 combines with J gene TRBJ2-7; no clear D. V was clipped by 4 bases and J by 2 bases, with 12 bases between them. Germline V gene data show CDR1 as MNHNY and CDR2 as SVGAGI (reference sequence). The CDR3 consists of 14 residues. DNA for the CDR3: TGTGCCAGCAGTTCTTCCTACGGAGCCTACGAGCAGTACTTC. This gives the protein CASSSSYGAYEQYF.

This clone has a handful of counts. V and J are TRBV15 and TRBJ1-1, with D tentatively TRBD1 (5 bases). Germline V gives CDR1 LNHNV, CDR2 YYDKDF (reference sequence). V shed 3 bases and J shed 2 bases, with 13 bases lying between them. CDR3 length: 15 residues. CDR3 sequence (DNA): TGTGCCACCAGCAGCAGGTCAGGGCACAACACTGAAGCTTTCTTT. It encodes CATSSRSGHNTEAFF.

This clone was seen many times. The rearrangement links TRBV9 to TRBJ2-5, with D perhaps TRBD2 (6 bases). CDR3 length equals 18 residues. The V gene lost 0 bases and the J gene lost 3 bases, with 21 bases spanning the gap. Germline-derived CDR1 and CDR2 are SGDLS and YYNGEE. CDR3 in DNA: TGTGCCAGCAGCGTAGGAGGGGAGGCAGGATTTTGGAAAGAGACCCAGTACTTC. It specifies CASSVGGEAGFWKETQYF. The variable domain in full, completed from reference TRBV9 and TRBJ2-5, reads DSGVTQTPKHLITATGQRVTLRCSPRSGDLSVYWYQQSLDQGLQFLIQYYNGEERAKGNILERFSAQQFPDLHSELNLSSLELGDSALYFCASSVGGEAGFWKETQYFGPGTRLLVL.

The V and J genes are TRBV19 and TRBJ1-1, with TRBD1 matching over 9 bases. Germline CDR1 is LNHDA and CDR2 is SQIVND (reference sequence). This CDR3 is 14 amino acids long. Losses at the gene ends were 6 bases for V and 5 bases for J; bases not matched to a gene: 7. The DNA for the CDR3 is TGTGCCAGTAGAGCCGGGACAGGGTGGACTGAAGCTTTCTTT. It encodes CASRAGTGWTEAFF.

This clone was counted ten times or more. The chain recombines TRBV7-2 with TRBJ2-1; possible D gene TRBD2, 6 bases. Germline V CDR1 and CDR2: SGHTA, FQGNSA. CDR3 size: 12 residues. Trimming shortened V by 7 bases and J by 9 bases, and 13 bases separated the two germline ends. CDR3 sequence (DNA): TGTGCCAGCAACGGGGGAGAAGGTGAGCAGTTCTTC. This sequence encodes CASNGGEGEQFF.

In this sample, this clone turned up many times. The rearrangement links TRBV7-3 to TRBJ1-1; TRBD1 agrees at 8 bases. Germline-derived CDR1 and CDR2 are SGHTA and FQGTGA. Germline trimming cut 2 bases from V and 4 bases from J; bases unmatched to any gene: 6. The CDR3 runs 15 residues. The CDR3: CASSLSGGAGTEAFF. In DNA, the CDR3 is TGTGCCAGCAGCTTATCAGGGGGCGCCGGCACTGAAGCTTTCTTT.